The 11 T cell receptor beta chains given below trace back to one sample, sequenced in a study of T-cell reconstitution after alpha-beta-depleted transplantation in children. The authors prepared the TCRbeta library with unique molecular identifiers. TCRdb re-called the PCR reads through MiXCR, storing one row per CDR3 protein. The sample contains around 300,000 distinct CDR3 sequences, roughly 11% of which appear only once. The specimen comprised peripheral blood, sampled 180 days after TCRalphabeta/CD19-depleted stem cell transplant. These receptors were taken from a male patient between 2 and 10 years old who had a stem cell transplant for chronic granulomatous disease, so the T cells may come from the graft donor.

As regards this clonotype: This may stem from a read error, because a much larger clone lies one nucleotide away. The chain combines TRBV5-1 with TRBJ2-3; D not certain. The CDR3 is made up of 13 amino acids. Germline CDR1 reads SGHRS; CDR2 reads YFSETQ. The CDR3 region has the DNA TGCGCCAGCAGCTTGGACGACACAGATACGCAGTCTTTT. It yields the protein CASSLDDTDTQSF.

This clonotype was seen many times. V usage is TRBV9 and J usage is TRBJ2-3; the D gene is possibly TRBD2 (7 bases). The CDR3 contains 15 residues. Germline assignment: CDR1 SGDLS and CDR2 YYNGEE. V lost 0 bases and J lost 3, with 11 bases in between. The CDR3 nucleotides read TGTGCCAGCAGCGTAGGGGGGGGCGGGACAGATACGCAGTATTTT. Protein: CASSVGGGGTDTQYF.

Worth noting for this clonotype: A much larger clone sits a single nucleotide away, making a read error possible. This chain links TRBV20-1 with TRBJ1-3; D call uncertain. The CDR3 has 13 amino acids. Germline V gene data show CDR1 as DFQATT and CDR2 as SNEGSKA (reference sequence). The V end was cut by 5 bases, the J end by 0 bases, with 8 bases between. For the CDR3, the DNA is TGCAGTGCTCAACAGTACTCTGGAAACACCATATATTTT. Translation gives CSAQQYSGNTIYF.

This clonotype appeared many times. The V and J genes are TRBV7-2 and TRBJ1-2, with no clear D. Trimming took off 1 base at V and 5 bases at J, with 11 bases between the two ends. From germline, CDR1 is SGHTA and CDR2 FQGNSA. This CDR3 comprises 14 residues. CDR3 in DNA: TGTGCCAGCAGCTTAGGCAACAAGCTATATGGCTACACCTTC. Translated, it gives CASSLGNKLYGYTF. The full variable domain, rest sourced from reference TRBV7-2 and TRBJ1-2, is GAGVSQSPSNKVTEKGKDVELRCDPISGHTALYWYRQSLGQGLEFLIYFQGNSAPDKSGLPSDRFSAERTGGSVSTLTIQRTQQEDSAVYLCASSLGNKLYGYTFGSGTRLTVV.

This clonotype was recorded many times. The chain has TRBV12-3 or TRBV12-4 and TRBJ1-4; 10 bases line up with TRBD1. The CDR3 contains 17 residues. J was trimmed by 2 bases and V by 1 base; bases with no gene match: 4. The CDR3 loop reads CASSLGTGGSTNEKLFF. Here the CDR3 DNA reads TGTGCCAGCAGTTTAGGGACAGGGGGATCGACTAATGAAAAACTGTTTTTT.

This clonotype was found many times. The V gene is TRBV9, the J gene TRBJ2-7, with TRBD2 matching 8 bases. This CDR3 comprises 20 residues. Germline CDR1 is SGDLS and CDR2 is YYNGEE. The J segment lost 5 bases and the V segment lost 0 bases, leaving 22 bases of the junction unmatched. The CDR3 DNA reads TGTGCCAGCAGCGTAGTTTGGTGGCCCAAGGTCCGGGAGGGCCTAGACGAGCAGTACTTC. Amino acids: CASSVVWWPKVREGLDEQYF.

This clonotype was seen ten or more times. V and J are TRBV5-5 and TRBJ2-1; the match to TRBD2 covers 11 bases. Germline loops: CDR1 SGHKS, CDR2 YYEKEE (reference sequence). Losses at the gene ends were 1 base for V and 5 bases for J; bases not matched to a gene: 2. The CDR3 is 15 amino acids. CDR3 loop: CASSLTSGGHNEQFF. In DNA, the CDR3 is TGTGCCAGCAGCTTGACTAGCGGGGGACACAATGAGCAGTTCTTC.

The V and J genes are TRBV7-9 and TRBJ2-7; TRBD2 aligns across 11 bases. The germline V gene encodes CDR1 SEHNR and CDR2 FQNEAQ (reference sequence). J was trimmed by 3 bases and V by 5 bases; bases with no gene match: 3. The CDR3 covers 14 residues. The CDR3 region has the DNA TGTGCCAGCAGCACTGGGACTAGCGGCTACGAGCAGTACTTC. The encoded protein is CASSTGTSGYEQYF.

In this sample, this clonotype turned up many times. The V and J genes are TRBV5-1 and TRBJ2-2; 11 bases line up with TRBD2. The junction had 6 bases not matched to a gene; V was cut back by 2 bases and J by 6 bases. CDR1 is SGHRS and CDR2 is YFSETQ in the germline V gene. The length of the CDR3 is 16 residues. Written as DNA, the CDR3 is TGCGCCAGCAGCTTCCTAGCGGGAGGAGTCCCCGGGGAGCTGTTTTTT. Translating gives CASSFLAGGVPGELFF.

This clonotype occurred many times. The chain recombines TRBV5-1 with TRBJ2-1; D not resolved. Trimming cost V 0 bases and J 9 bases, with 10 bases left between them. Germline CDR1 SGHRS, CDR2 YFSETQ. The length of the CDR3 is 13 residues. The CDR3 is CASSLESAGEQFF. The CDR3 DNA follows: TGCGCCAGCAGCTTGGAGTCGGCTGGTGAGCAGTTCTTC.

This clonotype showed up many times. This chain connects TRBV7-9 to TRBJ2-3; TRBD2 matches at 8 bases. Unmatched junction bases numbered 13, after V lost 5 bases and J lost 0 bases. Germline V gene sequence: CDR1 SEHNR, CDR2 FQNEAQ (reference sequence). The CDR3 has 18 residues. Here the CDR3 DNA reads TGTGCCAGCAGCCTATCCCCCGGACTAGCCGAAAGCACAGATACGCAGTATTTT. Residues: CASSLSPGLAESTDTQYF.